This T cell receptor beta chain was sequenced for a study of blood T cell repertoires in COVID-19. Study at large: From T cells, B-cell-depleted T cells, or PBMCs came the material, which was cDNA or gDNA.

Sequencing was performed with immunoSEQ multiplex PCR; in TCRdb, only in-frame clones are kept and a portion is missing. The top ten clones hold under 4% of a sample with 150,000 to 200,000 clones, 84% of them seen once. The CDR3 extends over 13 amino acids. The germline V gene has CDR1 WSHSY and CDR2 SAAADI. The germline V and J ends were trimmed by 2 bases and 6 bases, with 10 bases remaining between them. Individuals aged about 18 to 90 years were recruited from 24 US areas. V gene TRBV10-2 combines with J gene TRBJ1-2; D unclear. The receptor was derived from a woman in her twenties or thirties who had been exposed to COVID-19. Sequenced material: PBMCs or T cells enriched from blood (not recorded which). The CDR3 DNA reads TGCGCCAGCAGTGAGCGGCAGGTCGATGGCTACACCTTC. Its translation: CASSERQVDGYTF.